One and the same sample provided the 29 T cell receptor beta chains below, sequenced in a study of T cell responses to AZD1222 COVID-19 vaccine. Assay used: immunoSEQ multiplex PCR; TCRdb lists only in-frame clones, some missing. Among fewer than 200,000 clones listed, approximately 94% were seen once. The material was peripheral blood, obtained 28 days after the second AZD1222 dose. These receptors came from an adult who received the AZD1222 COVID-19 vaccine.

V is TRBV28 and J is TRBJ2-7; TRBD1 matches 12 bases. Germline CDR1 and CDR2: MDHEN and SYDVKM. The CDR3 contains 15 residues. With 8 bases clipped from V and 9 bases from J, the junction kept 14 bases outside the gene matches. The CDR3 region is CASATPGTGGAVQYF. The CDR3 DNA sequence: TGTGCCAGCGCCACTCCCGGGACAGGGGGCGCGGTGCAGTACTTC. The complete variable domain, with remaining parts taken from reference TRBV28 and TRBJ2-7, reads DVKVTQSSRYLVKRTGEKVFLECVQDMDHENMFWYRQDPGLGLRLIYFSYDVKMKEKGDIPEGYSVSREKKERFSLILESASTNQTSMYLCASATPGTGGAVQYFGPGTRLTVT.

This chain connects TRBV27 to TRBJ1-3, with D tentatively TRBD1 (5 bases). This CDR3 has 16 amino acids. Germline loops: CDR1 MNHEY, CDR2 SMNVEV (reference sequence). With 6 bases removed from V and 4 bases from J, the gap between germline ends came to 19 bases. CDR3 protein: CASRAKGTLKGNTIYF. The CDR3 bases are TGTGCCAGCAGAGCAAAGGGGACCCTCAAGGGAAACACCATATATTTT.

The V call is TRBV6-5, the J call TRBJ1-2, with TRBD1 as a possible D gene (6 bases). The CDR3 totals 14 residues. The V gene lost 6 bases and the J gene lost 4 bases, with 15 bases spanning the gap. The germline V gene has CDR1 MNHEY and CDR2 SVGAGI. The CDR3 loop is CASRPQTGAYGYTF. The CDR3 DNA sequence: TGTGCCAGCAGGCCTCAGACAGGCGCCTATGGCTACACCTTC.

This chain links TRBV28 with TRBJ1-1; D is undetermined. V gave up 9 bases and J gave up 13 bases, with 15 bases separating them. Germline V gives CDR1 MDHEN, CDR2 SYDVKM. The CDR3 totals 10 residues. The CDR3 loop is CASGSPTDFF. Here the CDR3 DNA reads TGTGCCAGTGGCTCCCCAACGGATTTCTTT.

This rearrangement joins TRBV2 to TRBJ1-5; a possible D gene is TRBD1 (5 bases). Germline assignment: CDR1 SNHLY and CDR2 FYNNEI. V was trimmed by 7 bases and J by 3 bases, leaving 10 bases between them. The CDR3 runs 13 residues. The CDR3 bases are TGTGCCAGCAAAGCAGGGACCAATCAGCCCCAGCATTTT. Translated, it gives CASKAGTNQPQHF. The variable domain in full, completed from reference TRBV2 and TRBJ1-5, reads EPEVTQTPSHQVTQMGQEVILRCVPISNHLYFYWYRQILGQKVEFLVSFYNNEISEKSEIFDDQFSVERPDGSNFTLKIRSTKLEDSAMYFCASKAGTNQPQHFGDGTRLSIL.

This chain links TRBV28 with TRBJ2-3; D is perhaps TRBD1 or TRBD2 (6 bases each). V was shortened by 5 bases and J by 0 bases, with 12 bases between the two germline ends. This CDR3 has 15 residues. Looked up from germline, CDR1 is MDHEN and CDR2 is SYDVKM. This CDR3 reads CASSGRTASTDTQYF. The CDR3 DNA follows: TGTGCCAGCAGTGGGAGGACAGCTAGCACAGATACGCAGTATTTT. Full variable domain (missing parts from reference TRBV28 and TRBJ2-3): DVKVTQSSRYLVKRTGEKVFLECVQDMDHENMFWYRQDPGLGLRLIYFSYDVKMKEKGDIPEGYSVSREKKERFSLILESASTNQTSMYLCASSGRTASTDTQYFGPGTRLTVL.

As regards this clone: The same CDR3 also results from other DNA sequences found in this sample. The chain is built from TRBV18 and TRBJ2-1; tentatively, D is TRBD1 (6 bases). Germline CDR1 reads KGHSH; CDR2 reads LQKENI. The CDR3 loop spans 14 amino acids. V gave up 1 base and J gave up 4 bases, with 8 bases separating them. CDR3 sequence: CASSPRQAYNEQFF. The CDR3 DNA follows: TGTGCCAGCTCACCACGACAGGCTTACAATGAGCAGTTCTTC. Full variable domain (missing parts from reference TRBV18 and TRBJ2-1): NAGVMQNPRHLVRRRGQEARLRCSPMKGHSHVYWYRQLPEEGLKFMVYLQKENIIDESGMPKERFSAEFPKEGPSILRIQQVVRGDSAAYFCASSPRQAYNEQFFGPGTRLTVL.

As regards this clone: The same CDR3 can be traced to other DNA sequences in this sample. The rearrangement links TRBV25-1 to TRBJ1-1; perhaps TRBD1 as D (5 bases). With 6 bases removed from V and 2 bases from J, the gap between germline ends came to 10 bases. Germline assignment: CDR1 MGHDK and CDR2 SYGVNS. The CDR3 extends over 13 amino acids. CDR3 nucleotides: TGTGCCAGCAGGTGGGGCTCAAACACTGAAGCTTTCTTT. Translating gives CASRWGSNTEAFF.

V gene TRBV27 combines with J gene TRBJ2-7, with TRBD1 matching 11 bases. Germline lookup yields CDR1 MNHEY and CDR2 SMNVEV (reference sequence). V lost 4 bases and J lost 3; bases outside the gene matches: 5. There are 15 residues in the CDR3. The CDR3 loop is CASSSGGTGGYEQYF. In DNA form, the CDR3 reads TGTGCCAGCAGTTCCGGAGGGACAGGGGGCTACGAGCAGTACTTC.

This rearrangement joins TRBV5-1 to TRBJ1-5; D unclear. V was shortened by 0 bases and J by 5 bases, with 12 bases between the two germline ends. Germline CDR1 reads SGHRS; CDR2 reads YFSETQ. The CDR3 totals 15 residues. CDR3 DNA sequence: TGCGCCAGCAGCTTGGCGCCAGGCGGGGATCAGCCCCAGCATTTT. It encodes CASSLAPGGDQPQHF.

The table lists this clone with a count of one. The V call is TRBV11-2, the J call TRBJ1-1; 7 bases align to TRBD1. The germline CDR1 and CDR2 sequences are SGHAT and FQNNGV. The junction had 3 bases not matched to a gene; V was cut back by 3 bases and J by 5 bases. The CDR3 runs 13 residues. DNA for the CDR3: TGTGCCAGCAGCTTCCCAGGGGGAACTGAAGCTTTCTTT. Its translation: CASSFPGGTEAFF.

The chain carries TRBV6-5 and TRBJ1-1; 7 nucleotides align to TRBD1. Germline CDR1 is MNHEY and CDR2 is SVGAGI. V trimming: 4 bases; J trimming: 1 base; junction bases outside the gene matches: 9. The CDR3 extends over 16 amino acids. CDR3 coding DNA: TGTGCCAGCAGTTCCATGAGAACAGGGGCGAACACTGAAGCTTTCTTT. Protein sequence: CASSSMRTGANTEAFF.

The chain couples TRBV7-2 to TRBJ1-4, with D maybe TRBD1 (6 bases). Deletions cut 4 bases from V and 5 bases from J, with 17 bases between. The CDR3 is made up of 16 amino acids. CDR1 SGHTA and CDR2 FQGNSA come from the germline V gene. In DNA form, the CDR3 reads TGTGCCAGCAGCTCGGTTAGGGGGGCCGGAAATGAAAAACTGTTTTTT. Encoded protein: CASSSVRGAGNEKLFF.

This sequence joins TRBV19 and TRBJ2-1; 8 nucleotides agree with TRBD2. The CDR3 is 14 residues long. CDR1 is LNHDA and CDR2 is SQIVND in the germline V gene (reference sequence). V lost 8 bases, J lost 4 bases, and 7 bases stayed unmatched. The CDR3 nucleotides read TGTGCCAGTGAAAGCGGGAGTCTTTACAATGAGCAGTTCTTC. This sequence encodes CASESGSLYNEQFF.

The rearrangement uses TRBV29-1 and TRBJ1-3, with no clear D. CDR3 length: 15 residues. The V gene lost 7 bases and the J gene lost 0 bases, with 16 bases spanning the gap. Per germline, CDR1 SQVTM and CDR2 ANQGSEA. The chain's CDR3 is CSDPPQPFSGNTIYF. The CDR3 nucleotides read TGCAGCGATCCCCCGCAGCCGTTCTCTGGAAACACCATATATTTT. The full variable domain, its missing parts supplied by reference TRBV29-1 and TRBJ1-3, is SAVISQKPSRDICQRGTSLTIQCQVDSQVTMMFWYRQQPGQSLTLIATANQGSEATYESGFVIDKFPISRPNLTFSTLTVSNMSPEDSSIYLCSDPPQPFSGNTIYFGEGSWLTVV.

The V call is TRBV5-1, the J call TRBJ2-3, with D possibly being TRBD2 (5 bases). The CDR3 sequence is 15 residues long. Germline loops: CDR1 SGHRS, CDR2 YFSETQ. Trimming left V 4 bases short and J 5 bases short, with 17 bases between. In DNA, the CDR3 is TGCGCCAGCAGCCGCCGAAGAAATAGCGAAGATACGCAGTATTTT. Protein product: CASSRRRNSEDTQYF.

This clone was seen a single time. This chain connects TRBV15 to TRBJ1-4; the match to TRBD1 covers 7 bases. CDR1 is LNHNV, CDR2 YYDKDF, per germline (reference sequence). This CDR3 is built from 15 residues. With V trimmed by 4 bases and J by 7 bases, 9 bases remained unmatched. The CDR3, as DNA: TGTGCCACCAGCACGACCGGACAGGCTACTGAAAAACTGTTTTTT. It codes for CATSTTGQATEKLFF.

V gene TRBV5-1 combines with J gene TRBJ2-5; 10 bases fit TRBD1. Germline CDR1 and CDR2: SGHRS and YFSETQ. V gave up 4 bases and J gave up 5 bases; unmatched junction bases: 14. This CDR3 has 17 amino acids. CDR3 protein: CASSLHNSGQGLETQYF. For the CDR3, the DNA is TGCGCCAGCAGCCTACACAACTCGGGACAGGGGTTGGAGACCCAGTACTTC. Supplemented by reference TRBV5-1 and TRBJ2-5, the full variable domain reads KAGVTQTPRYLIKTRGQQVTLSCSPISGHRSVSWYQQTPGQGLQFLFEYFSETQRNKGNFPGRFSGRQFSNSRSEMNVSTLELGDSALYLCASSLHNSGQGLETQYFGPGTRLLVL.

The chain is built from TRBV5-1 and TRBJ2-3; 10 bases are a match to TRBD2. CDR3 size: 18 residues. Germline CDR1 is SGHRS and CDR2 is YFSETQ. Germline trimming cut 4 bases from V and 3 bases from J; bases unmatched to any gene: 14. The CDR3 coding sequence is TGCGCCAGCAGCCTATTTGGGGCTAGCGGGGGACGGACAGATACGCAGTATTTT. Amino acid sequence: CASSLFGASGGRTDTQYF.

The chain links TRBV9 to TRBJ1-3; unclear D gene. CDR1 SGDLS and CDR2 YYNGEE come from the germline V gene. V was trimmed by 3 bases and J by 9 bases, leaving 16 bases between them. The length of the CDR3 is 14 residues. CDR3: CASSAPPGRGTIYF. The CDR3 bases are TGTGCCAGCAGCGCTCCGCCCGGGCGAGGCACCATATATTTT.

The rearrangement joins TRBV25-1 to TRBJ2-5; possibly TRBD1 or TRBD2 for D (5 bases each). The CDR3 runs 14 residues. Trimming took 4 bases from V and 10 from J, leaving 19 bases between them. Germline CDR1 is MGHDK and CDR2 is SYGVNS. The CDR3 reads CASSVSTRPGSQYF. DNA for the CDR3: TGTGCCAGCAGTGTCAGTACGCGACCAGGGAGCCAGTACTTC. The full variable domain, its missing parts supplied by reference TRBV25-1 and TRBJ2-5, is EADIYQTPRYLVIGTGKKITLECSQTMGHDKMYWYQQDPGMELHLIHYSYGVNSTEKGDLSSESTVSRIRTEHFPLTLESARPSHTSQYLCASSVSTRPGSQYFGPGTRLLVL.

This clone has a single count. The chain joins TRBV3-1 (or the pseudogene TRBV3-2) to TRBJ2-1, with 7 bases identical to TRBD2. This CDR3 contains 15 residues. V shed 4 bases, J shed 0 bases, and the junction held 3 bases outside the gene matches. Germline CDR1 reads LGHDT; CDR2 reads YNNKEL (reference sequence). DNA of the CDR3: TGTGCCAGCAGCCGGTCTAGCGGCTCCTACAATGAGCAGTTCTTC. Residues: CASSRSSGSYNEQFF.

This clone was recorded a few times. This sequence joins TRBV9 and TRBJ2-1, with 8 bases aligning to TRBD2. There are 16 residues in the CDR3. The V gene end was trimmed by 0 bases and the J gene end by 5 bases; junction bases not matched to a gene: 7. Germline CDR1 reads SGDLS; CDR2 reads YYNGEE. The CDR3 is CASSVEIAGINNEQFF. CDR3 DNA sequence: TGTGCCAGCAGCGTAGAAATAGCGGGAATTAACAATGAGCAGTTCTTC.

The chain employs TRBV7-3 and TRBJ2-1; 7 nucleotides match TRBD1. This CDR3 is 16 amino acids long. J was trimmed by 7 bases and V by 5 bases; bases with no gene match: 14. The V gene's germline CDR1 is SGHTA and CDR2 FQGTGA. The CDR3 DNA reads TGTGCCAGCAGCCTTGCAACAGGGGTGGGCGGAAATGAGCAGTTCTTC. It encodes CASSLATGVGGNEQFF.

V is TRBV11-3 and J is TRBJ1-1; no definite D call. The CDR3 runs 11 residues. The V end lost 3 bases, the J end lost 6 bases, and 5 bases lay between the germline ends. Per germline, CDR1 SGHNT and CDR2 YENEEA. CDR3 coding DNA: TGTGCCAGCAGCTTCGGGGCTGAAGCTTTCTTT. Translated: CASSFGAEAFF.

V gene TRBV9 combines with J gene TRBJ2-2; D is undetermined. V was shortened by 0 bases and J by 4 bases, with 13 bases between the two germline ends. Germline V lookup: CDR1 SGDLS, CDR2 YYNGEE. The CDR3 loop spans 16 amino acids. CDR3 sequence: CASSVGRISATGELFF. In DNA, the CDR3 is TGTGCCAGCAGCGTAGGCCGGATATCCGCCACCGGGGAGCTGTTTTTT.

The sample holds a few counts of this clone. The DNA of the CDR3 is TGTGCCAGCAGCCGAGGACTGAGCTCCTACGAGCAGTACTTC. Translation: CASSRGLSSYEQYF. The genes are TRBV11-2 and TRBJ2-7; D might be TRBD2 (5 bases). Germline V gene sequence: CDR1 SGHAT, CDR2 FQNNGV. Trimming cost V 5 bases and J 0 bases, with 11 bases left between them. This CDR3 has 14 amino acids.

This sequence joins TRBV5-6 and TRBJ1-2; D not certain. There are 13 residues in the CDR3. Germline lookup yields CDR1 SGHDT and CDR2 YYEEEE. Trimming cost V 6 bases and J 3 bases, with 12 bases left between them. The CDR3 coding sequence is TGTGCCAGCACAGACTTATCACACTATGGCTACACCTTC. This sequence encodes CASTDLSHYGYTF.

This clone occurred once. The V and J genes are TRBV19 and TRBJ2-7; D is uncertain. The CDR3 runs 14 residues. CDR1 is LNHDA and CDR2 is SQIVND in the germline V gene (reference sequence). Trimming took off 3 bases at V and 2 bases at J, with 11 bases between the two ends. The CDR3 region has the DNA TGTGCCAGTAGTATTACACAGTCGACCTACGAGCAGTACTTC. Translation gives CASSITQSTYEQYF.